This TCR beta chain was found in a study of shared clonotypes between healthy human individuals. Findings of the study overall: When compared with the clonotypes that were shared by all four sorted-subset donors, the non-shared clonotypes turned out to have lower generation probabilities.

Per the original data handling: Filtering differed since immunoSEQ provided only junctions, with no quality scores. Assay used: immunoSEQ multiplex PCR; TCRdb lists only in-frame clones, some missing. V and J calls and clone size are copied from that table; D and trimming were computed from the DNA. The sample yields more than 2 million clones, roughly 94% seen once. As for this clone: No antigen is known for it.

Naive CD8 cells lacked CD45RO, underwent positive selection for CCR7 and left out terminally differentiated effector memory CD45RA+ cells. Sequencing used naive CD8+ T cells sorted from blood. The receptor was isolated from a man between 18 and 29 years old in good health.

CDR3 loop: CASSLRLAGDLTDTQYF. In nucleotides, the CDR3 is TGTGCCAGCAGCTTACGACTAGCGGGGGATCTCACAGATACGCAGTATTTT. The rearrangement uses TRBV7-3 and TRBJ2-3, with TRBD2 identical over 12 bases. This CDR3 is 17 amino acids long. CDR1 is SGHTA, CDR2 FQGTGA, per germline. V was clipped by 2 bases and J by 2 bases; unmatched bases: 5.